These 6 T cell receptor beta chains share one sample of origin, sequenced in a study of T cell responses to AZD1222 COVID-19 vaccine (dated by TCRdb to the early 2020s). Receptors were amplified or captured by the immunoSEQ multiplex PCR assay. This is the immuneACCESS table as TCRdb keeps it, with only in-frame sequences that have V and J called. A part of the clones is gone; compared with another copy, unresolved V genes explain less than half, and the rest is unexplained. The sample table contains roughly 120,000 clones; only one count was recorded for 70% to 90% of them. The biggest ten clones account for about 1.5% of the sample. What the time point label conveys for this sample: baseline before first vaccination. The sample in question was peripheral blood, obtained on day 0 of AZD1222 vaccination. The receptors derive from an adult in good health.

The CDR3: CASSYRGDGELFF. CDR3 coding DNA: TGTGCCAGCAGCTACAGGGGTGACGGGGAGCTGTTTTTT. This chain uses TRBV6-5 with TRBJ2-2; 7 bases agree with TRBD1. The CDR3 covers 13 residues. CDR1 and CDR2 (germline): MNHEY, SVGAGI. Trimming at V came to 6 bases and at J to 7 bases, leaving 5 bases not matched to a gene.

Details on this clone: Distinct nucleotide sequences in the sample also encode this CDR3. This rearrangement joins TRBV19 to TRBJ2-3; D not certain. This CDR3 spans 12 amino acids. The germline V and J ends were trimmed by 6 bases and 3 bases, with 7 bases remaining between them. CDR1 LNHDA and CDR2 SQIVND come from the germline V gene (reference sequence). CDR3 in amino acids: CASRQSTDTQYF. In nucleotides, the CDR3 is TGTGCCAGTAGACAATCTACAGATACGCAGTATTTT.

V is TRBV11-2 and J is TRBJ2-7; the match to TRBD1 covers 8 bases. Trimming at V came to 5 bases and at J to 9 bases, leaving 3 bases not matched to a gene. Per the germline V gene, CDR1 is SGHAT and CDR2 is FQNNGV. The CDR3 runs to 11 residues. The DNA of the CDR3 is TGTGCCAGCAGCGACACAGGGGGGCAGTACTTC. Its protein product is CASSDTGGQYF.

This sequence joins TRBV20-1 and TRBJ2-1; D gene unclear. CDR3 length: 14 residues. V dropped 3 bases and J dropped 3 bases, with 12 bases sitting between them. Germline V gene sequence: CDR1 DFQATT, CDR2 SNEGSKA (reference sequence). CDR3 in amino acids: CSASLARGYNEQFF. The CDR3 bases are TGCAGTGCTAGTTTGGCTAGAGGCTACAATGAGCAGTTCTTC.

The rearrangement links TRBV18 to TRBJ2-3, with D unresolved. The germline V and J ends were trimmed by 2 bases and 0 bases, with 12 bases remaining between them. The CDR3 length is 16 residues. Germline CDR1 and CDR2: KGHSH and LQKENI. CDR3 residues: CASSPSLVTSTDTQYF. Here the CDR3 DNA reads TGTGCCAGCTCACCAAGTTTGGTGACTAGCACAGATACGCAGTATTTT.

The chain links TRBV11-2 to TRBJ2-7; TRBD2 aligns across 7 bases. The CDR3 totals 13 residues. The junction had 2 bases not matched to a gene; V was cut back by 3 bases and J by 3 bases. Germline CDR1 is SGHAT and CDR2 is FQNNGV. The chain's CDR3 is CASSFSGYYEQYF. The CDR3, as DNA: TGTGCCAGCAGCTTTAGCGGGTACTACGAGCAGTACTTC.